This T cell receptor beta chain was obtained from a study of blood T cell repertoires in COVID-19. Germline CDR1 MNHEY, CDR2 SVGAGI. Germline trimming cut 7 bases from V and 4 bases from J; bases unmatched to any gene: 11. The CDR3 runs to 15 residues. The table came from immunoSEQ multiplex PCR; TCRdb's copy has only in-frame clones and leaves some out. The table has 350,000 to 550,000 clones, 75% to 90% seen once. For recovered donors of Cohort 3, there were two negative PCRs, clearance, or symptom resolution. The rearrangement links TRBV6-5 to TRBJ2-5; 8 nucleotides match TRBD1. The sequenced sample was PBMCs or T cells enriched from blood (not recorded which). This TCR was sampled from a man aged 30-40 years who had recovered from COVID-19. The CDR3: CASKMSWTGIETQYF. Here the CDR3 DNA reads TGTGCCAGCAAAATGTCATGGACAGGGATAGAGACCCAGTACTTC.